Listed below are T cell receptor beta chains from one sample, sequenced in a study of cytomegalovirus exposure and HLA in healthy donors. Clones were sequenced by immunoSEQ multiplex PCR, and TCRdb holds only the in-frame ones, with some missing. The sample lists around 130,000 clones; roughly 70% were seen once. Sequences were obtained from PBMCs. The receptor set was obtained from a woman aged 40 to 50 in good health and CMV-seropositive. Each CDR3 is given with its conserved first and last residue. D genes are given only for firm matches.

D gene,V gene,J gene,CDR3 protein
.,TRBV28,TRBJ2-1,CASTDFAGSYNEQFF
TRBD1,TRBV7-2,TRBJ2-5,CASSPPSADRAKETQYF
TRBD1,TRBV28,TRBJ1-2,CASSDIGTVLNYGYTF
.,TRBV5-1,TRBJ2-7,CASSLNQYEQYF
TRBD1,TRBV7-8,TRBJ2-7,CASSLNGQVNYEQYF
.,TRBV21-1,TRBJ2-1,CASGKGPWEQFF
TRBD1,TRBV9,TRBJ2-5,CASSVTGGAETQYF
.,TRBV28,TRBJ1-4,CASSSGGETNEKLFF
.,TRBV21-1,TRBJ2-2,CASSKGGPSGSDTGELFF
TRBD1,TRBV2,TRBJ2-7,CASRRTGGSYEQYF
.,TRBV27,TRBJ2-2,CASLLQTGELFF
TRBD1,TRBV5-1,TRBJ2-7,CASRPGGEGYEQYF
.,TRBV6-5,TRBJ2-7,CASSSPGGTKYEQYF
TRBD2,TRBV15,TRBJ2-1,CATSRDVAGGLNEQFF
TRBD1,TRBV6-1,TRBJ2-5,CASSELPDRGQQTQYF
.,TRBV27,TRBJ1-1,CASSLRRGENTEAFF
.,TRBV25-1,TRBJ1-2,CASLPTGNLGLANYGYTF
.,TRBV5-6,TRBJ1-6,CASSRSTGPLHF
.,TRBV28,TRBJ2-7,CASSFREQYF
TRBD1,TRBV7-7,TRBJ2-7,CASSTDRVNEQYF
TRBD1,TRBV27,TRBJ2-5,CASRLQGAGVGTQYF
TRBD1,TRBV5-6,TRBJ2-1,CASSSRDRGVNEQFF
.,TRBV7-2,TRBJ1-2,CASSRSEGEGLYGYTF
.,TRBV28,TRBJ1-1,CASSTTGYGRQNTEAFF
.,TRBV6-1,TRBJ1-2,CASSYSDSYGYTF
TRBD2,TRBV7-2,TRBJ2-1,CASSPRLAGGDNEQFF
.,TRBV9,TRBJ2-1,CASSAVLAGSGEQFF
.,TRBV18,TRBJ1-5,CASSPPGAGGSNQPQHF
TRBD1,TRBV7-2,TRBJ2-1,CASSLSSGQGNEQFF
.,TRBV4-3,TRBJ1-2,CASSQGTSLANYGYTF
.,TRBV5-1,TRBJ2-7,CASSLDLLGARGNEQYF
.,TRBV2,TRBJ1-5,CASSLGRANQPQHF
.,TRBV7-2,TRBJ1-2,CASSLTTLNVYGYTF
.,TRBV11-2,TRBJ2-7,CASSLQQGTHEQYF
TRBD1,TRBV23-1,TRBJ2-2,CASSPRTGITGELFF
TRBD2,TRBV28,TRBJ2-7,CATVTSGRAHEQYF
.,TRBV5-1,TRBJ1-3,CASSWTSGNTIYF
.,TRBV7-2,TRBJ1-3,CASSLGRVEGNTIYF
.,TRBV29-1,TRBJ1-3,CSLQGPGNTIYF
.,TRBV4-2,TRBJ2-1,CASSQVLGEGLYMEQFF
.,TRBV5-1,TRBJ2-2,CASSLTSSITPGELFF